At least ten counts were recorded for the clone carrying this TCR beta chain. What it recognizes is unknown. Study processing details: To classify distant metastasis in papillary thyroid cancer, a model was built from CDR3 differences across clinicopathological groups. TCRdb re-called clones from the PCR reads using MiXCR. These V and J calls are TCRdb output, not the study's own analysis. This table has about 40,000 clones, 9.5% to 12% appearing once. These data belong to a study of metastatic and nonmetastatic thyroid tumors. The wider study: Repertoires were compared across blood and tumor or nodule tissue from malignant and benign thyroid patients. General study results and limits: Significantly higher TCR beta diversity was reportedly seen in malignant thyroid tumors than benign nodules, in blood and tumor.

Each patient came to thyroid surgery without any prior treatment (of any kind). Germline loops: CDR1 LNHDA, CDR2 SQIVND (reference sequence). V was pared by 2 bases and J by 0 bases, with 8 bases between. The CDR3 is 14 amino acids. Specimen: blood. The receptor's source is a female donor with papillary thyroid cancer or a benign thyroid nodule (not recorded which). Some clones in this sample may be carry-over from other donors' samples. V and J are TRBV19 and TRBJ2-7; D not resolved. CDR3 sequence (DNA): TGTGCCAGTAGTATAAGAAGCGACTCCTACGAGCAGTACTTC. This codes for CASSIRSDSYEQYF.